The clone carrying this TCR beta chain was seen a handful of times. This sample was included in a study of identical twins. This CDR3 has 15 amino acids. CDR1 SGHVS and CDR2 FQNEAQ come from the germline V gene. Trimming took 5 bases from V and 2 from J; bases not matched to a gene: 6. A single record per CDR3 protein comes from TCRdb applying MiXCR to the 5' RACE reads. The sample lists around 290,000 distinct CDR3 sequences, over 8.5% seen once, with about 7.1% in the top ten. These records were also assigned to another study, of yellow fever vaccine responses in identical twins.

Sequenced input: CD8+ T cells sorted from blood. The chain combines TRBV7-8 with TRBJ2-3; 8 nucleotides align to TRBD1. This receptor was taken from a woman in her late teens or twenties in good health. Here the CDR3 reads CASSPAGGYTDTQYF. CDR3 nucleotides: TGTGCCAGCAGCCCGGCAGGGGGCTACACAGATACGCAGTATTTT.